This T cell receptor (beta chain) was sequenced in a study of T cells in tuberculosis (dated by TCRdb to the late 2010s). In the study overall: The study combined CD1B tetramers and high-throughput TCR immunosequencing to characterize T cells specific for the mycobacterial lipid antigen glucose monomycolate (GMM).

Because TCR-alpha and TCR-beta chains were sequenced unpaired, no information on chain pairing was available. The immunoSEQ multiplex PCR assay was used to generate TCR libraries, with TCR-beta and/or TCR-alpha/delta assays applied to each sample. Amplified TCR libraries were sequenced on the Illumina high-throughput platform. Per the authors' processing: Clustering and dimensionality reduction were performed using pairwise TCRdist distances among GMM-specific receptors from ex vivo sorted or in vitro expanded T cells. Sequence motifs defined by gene usage and CDR3 content were checked for enrichment by comparing tetramer-positive and tetramer-negative populations. In its TCRdb copy, this immuneACCESS table keeps in-frame sequences only and misses some clones. Where compared with another copy, unresolved V genes explain less than half of these, and the others have no known cause. The V and J calls and clone size were taken over from that table, and D and trimming were inferred from the DNA. This sample has 50,000 to 65,000 clones in its table, and roughly 87% of those were observed once. The top ten clones comprise just over 20% of the sample.

What the study reported, not specific to this receptor: T cells that bind the CD1B-GMM tetramer with low affinity may have been missed by the stringent sort gate.

Turning to this clone: No base qualities exist here, and no much larger clone lies one base off it.

PBMC were thawed, rested overnight, stained with a GMM-loaded CD1B tetramer, a Live/Dead dye and anti-CD3, and then sorted on a FACS Aria II. CD1B tetramers were loaded with C32 glucose monomycolate purified from Rhodococcus equi. Before cryopreservation, the PBMC used for tetramer sorting had been depleted of CD14-expressing monocytes as part of a separate study. From each donor, about 99,000 tetramer-negative cells were sorted and analyzed together with the tetramer-positive cells. GMM-loaded CD1B tetramers were used to sort antigen-specific T cells from a handful of healthy South African adults. Cut back by 0 bases and 7 bases, the V and J ends lie 16 bases apart. The CDR3 runs 15 amino acids, cysteine and phenylalanine included. Of all the DNA, just the CDR3 is kept, 45 bases in frame from base 1. The germline V gene (reference sequence) specifies SGHNT as CDR1 and YYREEE as CDR2.

The source material was CD1b-GMM tetramer-negative cells sorted from PBMCs. Explained via the paper, the cell subset or site label denotes: T cells not binding CD1B-GMM tetramer, sorted from same donor. This TCR was recovered from an adult woman with latent tuberculosis. The rearrangement joined TRBV5-4 to TRBJ1-1; TRBD1 is a possible D gene, resting on 5 matching bases. The CDR3: CASSLVGSGVGEAFF. The nucleotide sequence reads as follows: TGTGCCAGCAGCTTGGTAGGATCGGGGGTGGGTGAAGCTTTCTTT.